This is a list of T cell receptor beta chains from one sample in a study of identical twins. TCRdb redid the calling of the 5' RACE reads with MiXCR, one entry per CDR3 protein. The data show about 690,000 distinct CDR3 sequences, around 6% seen once. The specimen was naive T cells sorted from blood. Source of these receptors: a man aged 18-30 years in good health. Both conserved end residues are part of each CDR3. The order of the fields is D gene, clone size, V gene, J gene, CDR3 protein, CDR3 DNA. The D gene is left open where the match is weak. Some rows have no size entry. The others give once, few or many, or a class for an expanded clone.

d_gene: .; abundance: .; v_gene: TRBV15; j_gene: TRBJ2-1; CDR3aa: CATRAETYNEQFF; CDR3nt: TGTGCCACCCGCGCCGAAACCTACAATGAGCAGTTCTTC
d_gene: TRBD2; abundance: few; v_gene: TRBV11-1; j_gene: TRBJ2-2; CDR3aa: CASSAISSGRQNTGELFF; CDR3nt: TGTGCCAGCAGCGCCATCTCCAGCGGGAGGCAGAACACCGGGGAGCTGTTTTTT
d_gene: TRBD2; abundance: few; v_gene: TRBV11-3; j_gene: TRBJ2-1; CDR3aa: CASREREGPSNEQFF; CDR3nt: TGTGCCAGCCGGGAGCGGGAGGGCCCGTCGAATGAGCAGTTCTTC
d_gene: TRBD2; abundance: .; v_gene: TRBV5-1; j_gene: TRBJ2-5; CDR3aa: CASSLDLAGYQETQYF; CDR3nt: TGCGCCAGCAGCTTGGACCTAGCGGGGTACCAAGAGACCCAGTACTTC
d_gene: .; abundance: many; v_gene: TRBV12-3/TRBV12-4; j_gene: TRBJ1-2; CDR3aa: CASTETNYGYTF; CDR3nt: TGTGCCAGCACAGAGACTAACTATGGCTACACCTTC
d_gene: .; abundance: few; v_gene: TRBV25-1; j_gene: TRBJ1-2; CDR3aa: CASSAHRANYGYTF; CDR3nt: TGTGCCAGCAGTGCCCACAGGGCCAACTATGGCTACACCTTC
d_gene: TRBD1; abundance: few; v_gene: TRBV28; j_gene: TRBJ1-5; CDR3aa: CASRPGQGVGQPQHF; CDR3nt: TGTGCCAGCAGACCAGGACAGGGTGTTGGTCAGCCCCAGCATTTT
d_gene: TRBD2; abundance: few; v_gene: TRBV5-6; j_gene: TRBJ2-3; CDR3aa: CASNQFGRASDTQYF; CDR3nt: TGTGCCAGCAACCAATTCGGGAGGGCCTCAGATACGCAGTATTTT
d_gene: .; abundance: many; v_gene: TRBV10-3; j_gene: TRBJ1-6; CDR3aa: CAAGRTRQTEAYSPLHF; CDR3nt: TGTGCCGCCGGACGGACTCGACAGACAGAGGCTTATTCACCCCTCCACTTT
d_gene: .; abundance: few; v_gene: TRBV20-1; j_gene: TRBJ1-1; CDR3aa: CSASQGGLNTEAFF; CDR3nt: TGCAGTGCTAGCCAGGGCGGGTTGAACACTGAAGCTTTCTTT
d_gene: TRBD1; abundance: few; v_gene: TRBV5-8; j_gene: TRBJ2-1; CDR3aa: CASSMGSTGGIWDEQFF; CDR3nt: TGTGCCAGCAGCATGGGCTCCACAGGGGGCATTTGGGATGAGCAGTTCTTC
d_gene: .; abundance: many; v_gene: TRBV29-1; j_gene: TRBJ2-1; CDR3aa: CSVGRVRNEQFF; CDR3nt: TGCAGCGTTGGCCGGGTTCGAAATGAGCAGTTCTTC
d_gene: .; abundance: .; v_gene: TRBV29-1; j_gene: TRBJ2-7; CDR3aa: CSIPDGYEQYF; CDR3nt: TGCAGCATCCCCGACGGGTACGAGCAGTACTTC
d_gene: .; abundance: many; v_gene: TRBV29-1; j_gene: TRBJ2-5; CDR3aa: CSVERQTQETQYF; CDR3nt: TGCAGCGTTGAAAGACAGACCCAAGAGACCCAGTACTTC
d_gene: .; abundance: few; v_gene: TRBV20-1; j_gene: TRBJ2-1; CDR3aa: CSARDHPVTNEQFF; CDR3nt: TGCAGTGCTAGAGATCATCCAGTCACAAATGAGCAGTTCTTC
d_gene: TRBD1; abundance: .; v_gene: TRBV11-2; j_gene: TRBJ2-3; CDR3aa: CASSSIGQGAPDTQYF; CDR3nt: TGTGCCAGCAGCTCCATCGGACAGGGGGCCCCAGATACGCAGTATTTT
d_gene: TRBD1; abundance: many; v_gene: TRBV5-1; j_gene: TRBJ2-5; CDR3aa: CASSLTLGQGAQETQYF; CDR3nt: TGCGCCAGCAGCTTGACCTTGGGACAGGGGGCTCAAGAGACCCAGTACTTC
d_gene: .; abundance: many; v_gene: TRBV12-3/TRBV12-4; j_gene: TRBJ2-7; CDR3aa: CASTSGRQARYEQYF; CDR3nt: TGTGCCAGCACCTCGGGTCGGCAGGCGCGGTACGAGCAGTACTTC
d_gene: .; abundance: many; v_gene: TRBV12-3/TRBV12-4; j_gene: TRBJ1-2; CDR3aa: CASRPDRNYGYTF; CDR3nt: TGTGCCAGCAGGCCCGACAGAAACTATGGCTACACCTTC
d_gene: .; abundance: .; v_gene: TRBV14; j_gene: TRBJ1-2; CDR3aa: CASSLLVAGSGYTF; CDR3nt: TGTGCCAGCAGCCTCTTAGTGGCGGGGTCTGGCTACACCTTC
d_gene: .; abundance: few; v_gene: TRBV27; j_gene: TRBJ1-1; CDR3aa: CASSPPRDGMNTEAFF; CDR3nt: TGTGCCAGCAGTCCACCTCGGGACGGCATGAACACTGAAGCTTTCTTT
d_gene: .; abundance: .; v_gene: TRBV7-9; j_gene: TRBJ2-1; CDR3aa: CASRSTRAGGEQFF; CDR3nt: TGTGCCAGCAGATCAACAAGGGCGGGCGGTGAGCAGTTCTTC
d_gene: TRBD2; abundance: .; v_gene: TRBV4-2; j_gene: TRBJ2-1; CDR3aa: CASSQESGRVNEQFF; CDR3nt: TGTGCCAGCAGCCAAGAAAGCGGGAGGGTCAATGAGCAGTTCTTC
d_gene: .; abundance: .; v_gene: TRBV3-1; j_gene: TRBJ1-5; CDR3aa: CASSQRRGQPQHF; CDR3nt: TGTGCCAGCAGCCAACGGCGGGGTCAGCCCCAGCATTTT
d_gene: TRBD2; abundance: .; v_gene: TRBV12-3/TRBV12-4; j_gene: TRBJ2-1; CDR3aa: CASSFPGLAVNEQFF; CDR3nt: TGTGCCAGCAGTTTCCCGGGACTAGCGGTAAACGAGCAGTTCTTC
d_gene: .; abundance: many; v_gene: TRBV29-1; j_gene: TRBJ1-5; CDR3aa: CSVRGGVDQPQHF; CDR3nt: TGCAGCGTTCGAGGGGGGGTAGATCAGCCCCAGCATTTT
d_gene: .; abundance: .; v_gene: TRBV7-3; j_gene: TRBJ2-3; CDR3aa: CASSLVLDDTQYF; CDR3nt: TGTGCCAGCAGCTTAGTCTTGGATGATACGCAGTATTTT
d_gene: .; abundance: many; v_gene: TRBV20-1; j_gene: TRBJ1-5; CDR3aa: CSAGDAGQPQHF; CDR3nt: TGCAGTGCGGGTGATGCGGGTCAGCCCCAGCATTTT
d_gene: .; abundance: many; v_gene: TRBV5-6; j_gene: TRBJ1-1; CDR3aa: CASSLDGGWTEAFF; CDR3nt: TGTGCCAGCAGCTTGGACGGGGGCTGGACTGAAGCTTTCTTT
d_gene: .; abundance: .; v_gene: TRBV6-5; j_gene: TRBJ1-5; CDR3aa: CAAGERQPQHF; CDR3nt: TGTGCCGCGGGTGAAAGGCAGCCCCAGCATTTT
d_gene: .; abundance: many; v_gene: TRBV10-3; j_gene: TRBJ2-1; CDR3aa: CATQGETSYNEQFF; CDR3nt: TGTGCCACCCAGGGCGAAACCTCCTACAATGAGCAGTTCTTC
d_gene: TRBD1; abundance: many; v_gene: TRBV12-3/TRBV12-4; j_gene: TRBJ2-2; CDR3aa: CASRHNRDRGTGELFF; CDR3nt: TGTGCCAGCAGACATAACCGGGACAGGGGCACCGGGGAGCTGTTTTTT
d_gene: TRBD2; abundance: few; v_gene: TRBV9; j_gene: TRBJ2-3; CDR3aa: CASSPGTSGFITDTQYF; CDR3nt: TGTGCCAGCAGCCCCGGGACTAGCGGATTTATCACAGATACGCAGTATTTT
d_gene: .; abundance: .; v_gene: TRBV29-1; j_gene: TRBJ1-5; CDR3aa: CSASGLNNSNQPQHF; CDR3nt: TGCAGCGCGTCAGGGCTAAATAATAGCAATCAGCCCCAGCATTTT
d_gene: TRBD1; abundance: few; v_gene: TRBV27; j_gene: TRBJ2-3; CDR3aa: CASNPGTGINTDTQYF; CDR3nt: TGTGCCAGCAACCCCGGGACAGGGATAAACACAGATACGCAGTATTTT
d_gene: .; abundance: few; v_gene: TRBV4-3; j_gene: TRBJ1-3; CDR3aa: CASSQGRGSSGNTIYF; CDR3nt: TGCGCCAGCAGCCAAGGACGCGGGAGCTCTGGAAACACCATATATTTT
d_gene: TRBD1; abundance: .; v_gene: TRBV29-1; j_gene: TRBJ1-2; CDR3aa: CSAREGAYGYTF; CDR3nt: TGCAGCGCCCGGGAGGGGGCGTATGGCTACACCTTC
d_gene: .; abundance: many; v_gene: TRBV12-3/TRBV12-4; j_gene: TRBJ1-6; CDR3aa: CASSLSNSPLHF; CDR3nt: TGTGCCAGCAGTTTGAGCAATTCACCCCTCCACTTT
d_gene: TRBD1; abundance: many; v_gene: TRBV7-2; j_gene: TRBJ2-1; CDR3aa: CASSPHRGTYNEQFF; CDR3nt: TGTGCCAGCAGCCCACACAGGGGGACCTACAATGAGCAGTTCTTC
d_gene: .; abundance: few; v_gene: TRBV27; j_gene: TRBJ2-1; CDR3aa: CASSFGGPHNEQFF; CDR3nt: TGTGCCAGCAGTTTCGGAGGGCCCCACAATGAGCAGTTCTTC
d_gene: .; abundance: many; v_gene: TRBV29-1; j_gene: TRBJ2-2; CDR3aa: CSVRTGWNTGELFF; CDR3nt: TGCAGCGTCAGAACAGGGTGGAACACCGGGGAGCTGTTTTTT
d_gene: TRBD2; abundance: .; v_gene: TRBV19; j_gene: TRBJ2-2; CDR3aa: CASMVTSGTVGGELFF; CDR3nt: TGTGCCAGTATGGTGACTAGCGGGACGGTGGGCGGGGAGCTGTTTTTT
d_gene: TRBD1; abundance: many; v_gene: TRBV20-1; j_gene: TRBJ1-2; CDR3aa: CSAGDPRGGAVYGYTF; CDR3nt: TGCAGTGCTGGGGACCCTCGAGGGGGCGCCGTCTATGGCTACACCTTC
d_gene: TRBD1; abundance: many; v_gene: TRBV12-3/TRBV12-4; j_gene: TRBJ2-5; CDR3aa: CASTDQTGEKETQYF; CDR3nt: TGTGCCAGCACTGATCAGACAGGGGAAAAAGAGACCCAGTACTTC
d_gene: .; abundance: many; v_gene: TRBV5-1; j_gene: TRBJ1-2; CDR3aa: CASSPRDKSGRGYTF; CDR3nt: TGCGCCAGCAGCCCGCGGGACAAATCGGGCCGTGGCTACACCTTC
d_gene: .; abundance: many; v_gene: TRBV10-3; j_gene: TRBJ2-5; CDR3aa: CASAATGQETQYF; CDR3nt: TGTGCCTCGGCCGCCACCGGACAGGAGACCCAGTACTTC
d_gene: .; abundance: .; v_gene: TRBV7-8; j_gene: TRBJ1-5; CDR3aa: CASSEHVAGGGGQPQHF; CDR3nt: TGTGCCAGCAGCGAACACGTAGCGGGGGGTGGCGGTCAGCCCCAGCATTTT
d_gene: .; abundance: few; v_gene: TRBV11-2; j_gene: TRBJ1-3; CDR3aa: CASSYTAGLGNTIYF; CDR3nt: TGTGCCAGCAGCTATACGGCAGGGCTCGGAAACACCATATATTTT
d_gene: TRBD2; abundance: few; v_gene: TRBV20-1; j_gene: TRBJ2-7; CDR3aa: CSASTLSGSSYEQYF; CDR3nt: TGCAGTGCATCCACCCTTAGCGGGAGCTCCTACGAGCAGTACTTC
d_gene: .; abundance: many; v_gene: TRBV29-1; j_gene: TRBJ2-7; CDR3aa: CSVGGGAPGEQYF; CDR3nt: TGCAGCGTTGGTGGGGGGGCCCCCGGCGAGCAGTACTTC
d_gene: .; abundance: few; v_gene: TRBV7-9; j_gene: TRBJ2-1; CDR3aa: CASSLVSEGNEQFF; CDR3nt: TGTGCCAGCAGCTTAGTATCAGAAGGCAATGAGCAGTTCTTC
d_gene: .; abundance: many; v_gene: TRBV29-1; j_gene: TRBJ1-4; CDR3aa: CSATPGSNEKLFF; CDR3nt: TGCAGCGCCACCCCCGGGAGTAATGAAAAACTGTTTTTT
d_gene: .; abundance: .; v_gene: TRBV4-3; j_gene: TRBJ2-7; CDR3aa: CASSQPVGSGEQYF; CDR3nt: TGCGCCAGCAGCCAACCCGTGGGGTCGGGGGAGCAGTACTTC